This T cell receptor beta chain comes out of a study of blood T cell repertoires in COVID-19. Profiling relied on immunoSEQ multiplex PCR, and the TCRdb table lists in-frame clones only, not all of them. Counted here are some 45,000 clones, about four fifths occurring once; the ten biggest clones make up about 10%. The germline CDR1 and CDR2 sequences are MGHRA and YSYEKL. Unmatched junction bases numbered 11, after V lost 1 base and J lost 7 bases. The CDR3 has 16 amino acids. The TCR comes from a man aged 55 to 70 with acute or convalescent COVID-19. Sequencing input: peripheral blood. The V call is TRBV4-1, the J call TRBJ1-2, with 8 nucleotides matching TRBD1. The CDR3 loop is CASSQVAHGQGGGYTF. The CDR3 DNA sequence: TGCGCCAGCAGCCAAGTGGCCCACGGACAGGGCGGTGGCTACACCTTC.